The next 5 T cell receptor beta chains were all read from a single sample in a study of T cell responses to AZD1222 COVID-19 vaccine. The data were produced by immunoSEQ multiplex PCR, yet TCRdb's version contains in-frame clones alone and is incomplete. The repertoire includes 120,000 or so clones, 70% to 90% of them detected once, and just over 3.5% sits in the top ten. This specimen was peripheral blood, taken 28 days after the second AZD1222 dose. All receptors derive from an adult who received the AZD1222 COVID-19 vaccine.

On this clone itself: A junction end diverges from the germline sequence, so it may reflect a read error. This chain uses TRBV7-2 with TRBJ2-3, with 8 bases identical to TRBD2. Germline V lookup: CDR1 SGHTA, CDR2 FQGNSA. The CDR3 has 16 amino acids. This CDR3 is CASRGGLAGHTDTQYF. The CDR3 coding sequence is TGTGCCAGCAGGGGCGGGCTAGCGGGCCACACAGATACACAGTATTTT.

The chain is built from TRBV3-1 (or the pseudogene TRBV3-2) and TRBJ2-1, with 10 bases fitting TRBD1. The ends lost 4 bases at V and 8 bases at J; junction bases unmatched: 17. Germline V gives CDR1 LGHDT, CDR2 YNNKEL (reference sequence). This CDR3 has 18 amino acids. The CDR3 sequence is CASSPYLLRDRGQDEQFF. CDR3 in DNA: TGTGCCAGCAGCCCTTACCTTCTCCGGGACAGGGGTCAAGATGAGCAGTTCTTC.

This sequence joins TRBV19 and TRBJ2-7, with D unresolved. There are 15 residues in the CDR3. The germline CDR1 and CDR2 sequences are LNHDA and SQIVND (reference sequence). V lost 4 bases to trimming and J lost 2 bases, with 15 bases between them. CDR3 nucleotide sequence: TGTGCCAGTAGTACCAACCTCCTCTATACCTACGAGCAGTACTTC. Amino acids: CASSTNLLYTYEQYF.

This clone appeared once. The chain carries TRBV4-1 and TRBJ2-3, with TRBD2 identical over 9 bases. This CDR3 spans 17 amino acids. CDR1 and CDR2 (germline): MGHRA, YSYEKL. The V and J ends lost 2 bases and 0 bases, in that order; junction bases with no gene match: 6. CDR3 loop: CASSQLIAGESTDTQYF. The CDR3 nucleotides read TGCGCCAGCAGCCAATTGATAGCGGGAGAGAGCACAGATACGCAGTATTTT.

The V call is TRBV10-3, the J call TRBJ2-3, with D perhaps given as TRBD1 or TRBD2 (5 bases each). The germline V gene has CDR1 ENHRY and CDR2 SYGVKD. V was clipped by 10 bases and J by 5 bases, with 16 bases between them. The CDR3 runs to 13 residues. The CDR3 DNA reads TGTGCCAGCGAGGGGAGTGAGAGAGATACGCAGTATTTT. Its protein product is CASEGSERDTQYF.